The 18 T cell receptor beta chains listed next were all sequenced from one sample in a study of T cells after yellow fever vaccination. TCRdb re-analysed the 5' RACE reads in MiXCR, keeping a single row per CDR3 protein. The table lists about 300,000 distinct CDR3 sequences, approximately 8% of them singletons, with around 3.4% in the top ten. Material: CD4+ T cells sorted from PBMCs, obtained 5 days after the yellow fever booster vaccination. These receptors were collected from a man aged 18 to 30 who received the YFV17D yellow fever vaccine.

This clonotype was recorded many times. The chain has TRBV12-3 or TRBV12-4 and TRBJ1-1, with 7 bases fitting TRBD1. The V segment lost 5 bases and the J segment 5 bases; nucleotides outside the gene matches: 5. CDR3 length equals 13 residues. This CDR3 is CASSLGGETEAFF. CDR3 nucleotides: TGTGCCAGCAGTCTAGGGGGCGAGACTGAAGCTTTCTTT.

In this sample, this clonotype turned up many times. The chain joins TRBV10-3 to TRBJ1-5; D perhaps matches TRBD1 (5 bases). The germline V and J ends were trimmed by 5 bases and 6 bases, with 11 bases remaining between them. Germline V gene data show CDR1 as ENHRY and CDR2 as SYGVKD. The CDR3 covers 13 residues. As DNA, the CDR3 is TGTGCCATCAGTACCGGGGGAGGTCAGCCCCAGCATTTT. The encoded protein is CAISTGGGQPQHF.

This clonotype was picked up a small number of times. The J gene is TRBJ2-2, the V gene TRBV15, with unresolved D. Trimming left V 1 base short and J 10 bases short, with 7 bases between. Per the germline V gene, CDR1 is LNHNV and CDR2 is YYDKDF (reference sequence). The CDR3 consists of 12 residues. The CDR3 spells CATSRGSLELFF. CDR3 coding DNA: TGTGCCACCAGCAGAGGGTCCTTGGAGCTGTTTTTT.

The table lists this clonotype with many counts. The genes are TRBV20-1 and TRBJ1-1; no clear D gene. The CDR3 loop spans 10 amino acids. The germline CDR1 and CDR2 sequences are DFQATT and SNEGSKA (reference sequence). V was trimmed by 1 base and J by 10 bases, leaving 7 bases between them. Here the CDR3 DNA reads TGCAGTGCTAGAGTAGTTACAGCTTTCTTT. As protein: CSARVVTAFF.

This clonotype has just a few counts. The V gene is TRBV20-1, the J gene TRBJ1-1; possibly TRBD1 for D (6 bases). This CDR3 contains 13 residues. Trimming cost V 4 bases and J 7 bases, with 16 bases left between them. Germline assignment: CDR1 DFQATT and CDR2 SNEGSKA (reference sequence). The CDR3 loop reads CSATGTPKHEAFF. CDR3 in DNA: TGCAGTGCTACCGGGACACCAAAGCATGAAGCTTTCTTT.

The rearrangement uses TRBV15 and TRBJ2-7, with D possibly being TRBD1 (5 bases). The CDR3 runs to 15 residues. Trimming took 8 bases from V and 4 from J, leaving 21 bases between them. Germline values: CDR1 LNHNV, CDR2 YYDKDF (reference sequence). CDR3 region: CATGARPFSLYEQYF. The DNA of the CDR3 is TGTGCCACCGGGGCCAGGCCGTTCTCTTTGTACGAGCAGTACTTC.

This clonotype was seen a few times. This chain connects TRBV6-2 or TRBV6-3 to TRBJ2-7; 7 bases fit TRBD2. Trimming took 5 bases from V and 6 from J; bases not matched to a gene: 10. Germline lookup yields CDR1 MNHEY and CDR2 SVGEGT. This CDR3 region has 14 residues. This CDR3 is CASSPPGGNGEQYF. The CDR3 region has the DNA TGTGCCAGCAGTCCCCCCGGGGGGAACGGCGAGCAGTACTTC.

This clonotype showed up just a few times. The V gene is TRBV7-8, the J gene TRBJ2-7, with D perhaps given as TRBD1 or TRBD2 (5 bases each). CDR3 length: 11 residues. With 4 bases removed from V and 9 bases from J, the gap between germline ends came to 10 bases. The germline CDR1 and CDR2 sequences are SGHVS and FQNEAQ. The CDR3 region is CASSSRDAQYF. The CDR3 DNA follows: TGTGCCAGCAGCTCAAGGGACGCGCAGTACTTC. The complete variable domain, with remaining parts taken from reference TRBV7-8 and TRBJ2-7, reads GAGVSQSPRYKVAKRGQDVALRCDPISGHVSLFWYQQALGQGPEFLTYFQNEAQLDKSGLPSDRFFAERPEGSVSTLKIQRTQQEDSAVYLCASSSRDAQYFGPGTRLTVT.

This chain joins TRBV15 and TRBJ1-4; D uncertain. This CDR3 region has 15 residues. Looked up from germline, CDR1 is LNHNV and CDR2 is YYDKDF (reference sequence). V lost 0 bases and J lost 7, with 12 bases in between. CDR3 bases: TGTGCCACCAGCAGAGAAGGTCCAACGGGTGAAAAACTGTTTTTT. This codes for CATSREGPTGEKLFF.

This clonotype showed up just a few times. The V and J genes are TRBV24-1 and TRBJ2-1; 8 positions agree with TRBD2. Germline V gives CDR1 KGHDR, CDR2 SFDVKD. CDR3 size: 14 residues. J lost 6 bases, V lost 7 bases, and 7 bases had no gene match. The chain's CDR3 is CATRGLAGPNEQFF. Here the CDR3 DNA reads TGTGCCACCAGGGGGCTAGCGGGCCCCAATGAGCAGTTCTTC.

This clonotype was seen only a few times. The chain carries TRBV11-2 and TRBJ2-5; no firm D call. The CDR3 spans 14 residues. Germline V gives CDR1 SGHAT, CDR2 FQNNGV. V gave up 4 bases and J gave up 4 bases, with 13 bases separating them. Here the CDR3 reads CASSSPSATETQYF. The CDR3 nucleotides read TGTGCCAGCAGCTCCCCCTCGGCGACAGAGACCCAGTACTTC. Combining the CDR3 with reference TRBV11-2 and TRBJ2-5 gives the whole variable domain EAGVAQSPRYKIIEKRQSVAFWCNPISGHATLYWYQQILGQGPKLLIQFQNNGVVDDSQLPKDRFSAERLKGVDSTLKIQPAKLEDSAVYLCASSSPSATETQYFGPGTRLLVL.

The chain employs TRBV5-5 and TRBJ2-2; no clear D gene. V was clipped by 1 base and J by 1 base, with 11 bases between them. The CDR3 has 16 amino acids. Germline CDR1 and CDR2: SGHKS and YYEKEE (reference sequence). CDR3 sequence: CASSLYPALNTGELFF. In DNA form, the CDR3 reads TGTGCCAGCAGCTTGTATCCGGCCTTGAACACCGGGGAGCTGTTTTTT.

This clonotype was counted only a few times. CDR3 region: CASRRGAAESYEQYF. In DNA form, the CDR3 reads TGCGCCAGCAGAAGGGGGGCGGCCGAGTCCTACGAGCAGTACTTC. The chain joins TRBV4-1 to TRBJ2-7, with D perhaps matching TRBD1 or TRBD2 (6 bases each). The CDR3 covers 15 residues. CDR1 MGHRA and CDR2 YSYEKL come from the germline V gene. V gave up 6 bases and J gave up 1 base, with 16 bases separating them.

This clonotype has just a few counts. The J gene is TRBJ2-1, the V gene TRBV7-2, with D tentatively TRBD1 (5 bases). Germline V gene lookup returns CDR1 SGHTA and CDR2 FQGNSA. This CDR3 region has 16 residues. V was trimmed by 5 bases and J by 6 bases, leaving 20 bases between them. The CDR3 protein is CASSPRVGDSRNEQFF. The CDR3 nucleotides read TGTGCCAGCAGCCCCCGAGTTGGCGACAGTCGCAATGAGCAGTTCTTC.

Many counts were recorded for this clonotype. CDR3 coding DNA: TGTGCCAGCAGCCTCGGATCCGGGGCGCACACCGGGGAGCTGTTTTTT. It specifies CASSLGSGAHTGELFF. V and J are TRBV7-9 and TRBJ2-2; D is perhaps TRBD1 or TRBD2 (5 bases each). Germline values: CDR1 SEHNR, CDR2 FQNEAQ (reference sequence). Trimming took off 5 bases at V and 3 bases at J, with 16 bases between the two ends. The CDR3 contains 16 residues.

This sequence joins TRBV4-3 and TRBJ1-1; D gene uncertain. The germline V gene has CDR1 LGHNA and CDR2 YSLEER. CDR3 length equals 16 residues. V was shortened by 0 bases and J by 1 base, with 12 bases between the two germline ends. The CDR3 here is CASSQEVRARNTEAFF. DNA of the CDR3: TGCGCCAGCAGCCAAGAGGTAAGGGCAAGGAACACTGAAGCTTTCTTT.

This clonotype showed up just a few times. The chain carries TRBV2 and TRBJ1-5; D ambiguous. CDR3 length equals 14 residues. Per the germline V gene, CDR1 is SNHLY and CDR2 is FYNNEI. Trimming removed 8 bases at V and 4 bases at J, with 15 bases between. CDR3 sequence: CASGRDPQNQPQHF. The CDR3 DNA reads as TGTGCCAGCGGGAGGGATCCGCAGAATCAGCCCCAGCATTTT. Using reference TRBV2 and TRBJ1-5 for the parts outside the CDR3, the full variable domain is EPEVTQTPSHQVTQMGQEVILRCVPISNHLYFYWYRQILGQKVEFLVSFYNNEISEKSEIFDDQFSVERPDGSNFTLKIRSTKLEDSAMYFCASGRDPQNQPQHFGDGTRLSIL.

The chain links TRBV7-8 to TRBJ2-1; D might be TRBD2 (6 bases). V was clipped by 1 base and J by 7 bases, with 11 bases between them. Germline CDR1 is SGHVS and CDR2 is FQNEAQ. The CDR3 sequence is 14 residues long. The CDR3 spells CASSLVGGGNEQFF. The CDR3 DNA reads TGTGCCAGCAGCTTAGTAGGTGGGGGGAATGAGCAGTTCTTC.